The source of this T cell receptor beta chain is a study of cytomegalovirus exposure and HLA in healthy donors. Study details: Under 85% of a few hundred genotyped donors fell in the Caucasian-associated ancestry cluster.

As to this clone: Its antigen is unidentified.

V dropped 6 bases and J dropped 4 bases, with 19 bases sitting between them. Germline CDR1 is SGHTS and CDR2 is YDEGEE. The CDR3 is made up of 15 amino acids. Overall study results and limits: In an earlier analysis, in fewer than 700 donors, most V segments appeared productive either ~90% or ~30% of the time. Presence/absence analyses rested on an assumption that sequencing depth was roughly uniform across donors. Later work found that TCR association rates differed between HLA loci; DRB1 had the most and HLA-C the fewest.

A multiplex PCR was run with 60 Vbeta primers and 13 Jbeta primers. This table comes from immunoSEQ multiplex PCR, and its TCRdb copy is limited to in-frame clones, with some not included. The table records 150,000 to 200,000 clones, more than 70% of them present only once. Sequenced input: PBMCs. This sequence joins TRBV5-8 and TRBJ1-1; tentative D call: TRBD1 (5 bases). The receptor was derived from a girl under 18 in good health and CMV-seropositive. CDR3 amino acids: CASNPLDTPGTEAFF. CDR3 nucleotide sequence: TGTGCCAGCAACCCCTTGGACACGCCGGGCACTGAAGCTTTCTTT. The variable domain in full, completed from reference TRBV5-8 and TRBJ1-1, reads EAGVTQSPTHLIKTRGQQATLRCSPISGHTSVYWYQQALGLGLQFLLWYDEGEERNRGNFPPRFSGRQFPNYSSELNVNALELEDSALYLCASNPLDTPGTEAFFGQGTRLTVV.